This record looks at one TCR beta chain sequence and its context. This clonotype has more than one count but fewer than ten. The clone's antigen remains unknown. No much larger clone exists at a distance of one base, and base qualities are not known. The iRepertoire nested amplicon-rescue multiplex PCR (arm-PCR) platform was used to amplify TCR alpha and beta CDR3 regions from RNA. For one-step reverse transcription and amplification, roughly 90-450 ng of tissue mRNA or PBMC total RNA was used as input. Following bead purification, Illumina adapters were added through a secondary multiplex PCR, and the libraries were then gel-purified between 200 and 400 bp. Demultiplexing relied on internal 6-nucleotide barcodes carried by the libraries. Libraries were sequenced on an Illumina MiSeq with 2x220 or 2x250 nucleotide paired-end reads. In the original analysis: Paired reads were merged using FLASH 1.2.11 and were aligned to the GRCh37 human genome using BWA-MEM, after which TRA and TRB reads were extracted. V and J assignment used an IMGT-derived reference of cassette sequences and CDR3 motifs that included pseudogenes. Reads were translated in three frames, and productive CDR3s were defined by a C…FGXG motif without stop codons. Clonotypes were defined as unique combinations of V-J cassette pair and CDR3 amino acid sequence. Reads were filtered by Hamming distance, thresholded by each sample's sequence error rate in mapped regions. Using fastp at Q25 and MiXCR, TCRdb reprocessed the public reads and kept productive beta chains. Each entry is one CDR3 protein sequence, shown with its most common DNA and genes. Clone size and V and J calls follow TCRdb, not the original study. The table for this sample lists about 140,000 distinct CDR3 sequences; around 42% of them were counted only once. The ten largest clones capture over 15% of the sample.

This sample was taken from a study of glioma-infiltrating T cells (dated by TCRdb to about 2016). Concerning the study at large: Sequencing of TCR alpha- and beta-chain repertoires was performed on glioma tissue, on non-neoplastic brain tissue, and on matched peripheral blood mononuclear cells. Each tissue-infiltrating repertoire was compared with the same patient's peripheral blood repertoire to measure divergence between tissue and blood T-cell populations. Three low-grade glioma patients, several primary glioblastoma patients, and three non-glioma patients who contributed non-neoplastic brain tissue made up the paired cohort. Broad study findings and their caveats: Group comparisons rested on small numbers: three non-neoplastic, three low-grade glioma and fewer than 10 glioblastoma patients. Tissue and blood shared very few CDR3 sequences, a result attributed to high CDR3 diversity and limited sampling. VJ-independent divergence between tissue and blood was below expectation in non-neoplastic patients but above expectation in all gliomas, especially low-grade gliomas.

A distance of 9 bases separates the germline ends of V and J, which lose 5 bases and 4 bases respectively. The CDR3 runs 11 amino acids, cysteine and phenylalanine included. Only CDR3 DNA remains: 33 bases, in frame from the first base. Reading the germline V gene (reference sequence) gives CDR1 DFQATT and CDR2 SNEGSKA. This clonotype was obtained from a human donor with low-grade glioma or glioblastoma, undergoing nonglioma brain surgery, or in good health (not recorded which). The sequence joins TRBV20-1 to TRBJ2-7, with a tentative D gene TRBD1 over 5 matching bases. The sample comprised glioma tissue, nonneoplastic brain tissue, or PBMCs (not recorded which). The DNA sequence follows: TGCAGTGCTGGGCGGACATACGAGCAGTACTTC. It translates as CSAGRTYEQYF.